What follows are 17 T cell receptor beta chains derived from one specimen sequenced in a study of T cell repertoires in cytomegalovirus infection. TCRdb re-called the reads through MiXCR, storing one row per CDR3 protein. The profile shows approximately 910,000 distinct CDR3 sequences, around 29% of them singletons. No antigen has been assigned to these receptors. This specimen was cultured CD8+ T cells from PBMCs, taken from culture after CMV antigen stimulation. The receptors were gathered from a human donor in good health (CMV status not recorded). Some clones in this sample may be carry-over from other donors' samples.

Worth noting for this clonotype: This may come from a read error, since a much larger clone is one base off. The V gene is TRBV7-6, the J gene TRBJ2-3, with D perhaps being TRBD1 or TRBD2 (5 bases each). Germline V gene sequence: CDR1 SGHVS, CDR2 FNYEAQ. The CDR3 sequence is 14 residues long. CDR3: CVSSSLGRTDTQYF. The CDR3 DNA follows: TGTGTCAGCAGCTCACTGGGACGCACAGATACGCAGTATTTT.

This clonotype came up many times. V usage is TRBV9 and J usage is TRBJ2-1, with 8 bases matching TRBD1. CDR3 size: 15 residues. CDR1 is SGDLS and CDR2 is YYNGEE in the germline V gene. Trimming removed 4 bases from V and 4 bases from J; junction bases left unmatched: 7. As DNA, the CDR3 is TGTGCCAGCAGCCTGGGACAGGTCCATTACAATGAGCAGTTCTTC. Protein sequence: CASSLGQVHYNEQFF. Full variable domain (missing parts from reference TRBV9 and TRBJ2-1): DSGVTQTPKHLITATGQRVTLRCSPRSGDLSVYWYQQSLDQGLQFLIQYYNGEERAKGNILERFSAQQFPDLHSELNLSSLELGDSALYFCASSLGQVHYNEQFFGPGTRLTVL.

J is TRBJ2-3 and V is TRBV6-2 or TRBV6-3; 11 bases are shared with TRBD2. The CDR3 totals 18 residues. The V and J ends lost 6 bases and 6 bases, in that order; junction bases with no gene match: 17. The germline V gene has CDR1 MNHEY and CDR2 SVGEGT. The CDR3 loop reads CASSTLYRTSGYGDTQYF. CDR3 DNA: TGTGCCAGCAGCACACTCTACAGGACTAGCGGGTATGGTGATACGCAGTATTTT.

V usage is TRBV4-1 and J usage is TRBJ2-1, with 10 bases that match TRBD2. Germline CDR1 MGHRA, CDR2 YSYEKL. The V segment lost 0 bases and the J segment 4 bases; nucleotides outside the gene matches: 6. The CDR3 length is 17 residues. CDR3 region: CASSQDVLAGLYNEQFF. The CDR3 DNA follows: TGCGCCAGCAGCCAAGACGTACTAGCGGGGCTTTACAATGAGCAGTTCTTC.

The chain joins TRBV7-6 to TRBJ2-3; D gene ambiguous. Trimming removed 3 bases at V and 2 bases at J, with 12 bases between. CDR1 is SGHVS and CDR2 is FNYEAQ in the germline V gene. The length of the CDR3 is 15 residues. CDR3 sequence (DNA): TGTGCCAGCAGCTTCCGGGCCCTGATCACAGATACGCAGTATTTT. The encoded protein is CASSFRALITDTQYF.

The genes are TRBV15 and TRBJ2-7; D possibly uses TRBD1 or TRBD2 (5 bases each). Germline CDR1 reads LNHNV; CDR2 reads YYDKDF (reference sequence). The CDR3 has 13 residues. V was shortened by 5 bases and J by 1 base, with 9 bases between the two germline ends. Here the CDR3 reads CATSWDRSYEQYF. The DNA for the CDR3 is TGTGCCACCAGCTGGGACCGGTCCTACGAGCAGTACTTC.

Many counts were recorded for this clonotype. The chain carries TRBV7-6 and TRBJ2-1; D uncertain. Germline V lookup: CDR1 SGHVS, CDR2 FNYEAQ. V lost 5 bases and J lost 6, with 14 bases in between. The CDR3 extends over 14 amino acids. The CDR3 spells CASSPPTLGNEQFF. The DNA of the CDR3 is TGTGCCAGCAGCCCACCGACGCTCGGCAATGAGCAGTTCTTC. Complete variable domain (other parts from reference TRBV7-6 and TRBJ2-1): GAGVSQSPRYKVTKRGQDVALRCDPISGHVSLYWYRQALGQGPEFLTYFNYEAQQDKSGLPNDRFSAERPEGSISTLTIQRTEQRDSAMYRCASSPPTLGNEQFFGPGTRLTVL.

This clonotype was detected only a few times. V gene TRBV7-8 combines with J gene TRBJ1-2; no firm D call. The germline V and J ends were trimmed by 5 bases and 10 bases, with 26 bases remaining between them. Germline V gene lookup returns CDR1 SGHVS and CDR2 FQNEAQ. The CDR3 extends over 16 amino acids. The CDR3 nucleotides are TGTGCCAGCAGCCCTCCCACGGCAGGCCCTATTGCACCCTACACCTTC. Translated, it gives CASSPPTAGPIAPYTF.

This clonotype was picked up many times. The chain uses TRBV7-2 and TRBJ2-5; D is undetermined. The V end lost 4 bases, the J end lost 7 bases, and 7 bases lay between the germline ends. This CDR3 is 11 amino acids long. Germline V gene sequence: CDR1 SGHTA, CDR2 FQGNSA. The CDR3: CASSSLGTQYF. CDR3 nucleotide sequence: TGTGCCAGCAGCTCGCTAGGGACCCAGTACTTC.

The chain joins TRBV24-1 to TRBJ2-1, with D perhaps matching TRBD2 (5 bases). Trimming took 1 base from V and 9 from J, leaving 9 bases between them. The germline gives CDR1 KGHDR, CDR2 SFDVKD. The CDR3 runs to 13 residues. CDR3 sequence (DNA): TGTGCCACCAGTGATTTTGAGGGCACTGAGCAGTTCTTC. It specifies CATSDFEGTEQFF.

The genes are TRBV4-3 and TRBJ1-5; TRBD1 matches 7 bases. V shed 0 bases and J 2 bases; nucleotides not matched to a gene: 1. CDR1 is LGHNA, CDR2 YSLEER, per germline. This CDR3 comprises 15 residues. CDR3 protein: CASSQDGTGNQPQHF. DNA of the CDR3: TGCGCCAGCAGCCAAGATGGGACAGGCAATCAGCCCCAGCATTTT.

Here the CDR3 DNA reads TGTGCCAGCAGTTTCTCCGGACCGAGCACCGGGGAGCTGTTTTTT. As protein: CASSFSGPSTGELFF. The J gene is TRBJ2-2, the V gene TRBV6-5; D ambiguous. From germline, CDR1 is MNHEY and CDR2 SVGAGI. V lost 4 bases, J lost 4 bases, and 13 bases lay in between. The CDR3 covers 15 residues.

The chain employs TRBV12-5 and TRBJ2-7; D is uncertain. The CDR3 extends over 16 amino acids. The germline gives CDR1 LGHNT, CDR2 FRNRAP. The V and J ends lost 6 bases and 0 bases respectively, with 18 bases between them. The CDR3 region has the DNA TGTGCTAGTGGATATATAGCAATTCAAGCCTCCTACGAGCAGTACGTC. The encoded protein is CASGYIAIQASYEQYV.

This chain links TRBV27 with TRBJ1-5, with TRBD1 as a possible D gene (6 bases). This CDR3 region has 14 residues. The V and J ends lost 5 bases and 11 bases respectively, with 19 bases between them. Germline CDR1 MNHEY, CDR2 SMNVEV (reference sequence). The CDR3 protein is CASSLTGSPTAQHF. CDR3 nucleotides: TGTGCCAGCAGTCTAACAGGGTCCCCTACCGCCCAGCATTTT.

The chain has TRBV19 and TRBJ1-1, with 8 bases fitting TRBD1. CDR3 size: 15 residues. Trimming took 4 bases from V and 1 from J; bases not matched to a gene: 5. CDR1 is LNHDA, CDR2 SQIVND, per germline (reference sequence). The CDR3 coding sequence is TGTGCCAGTAGTAAGACAGGGGCCAGGAACACTGAAGCTTTCTTT. Its translation: CASSKTGARNTEAFF.

The chain couples TRBV2 to TRBJ2-1; TRBD2 is a possible D gene (5 bases). CDR1 is SNHLY, CDR2 FYNNEI, per germline. This CDR3 spans 12 amino acids. V was cut by 10 bases and J by 6 bases, with 13 bases left in between. The CDR3 loop reads CAILARGNEQFF. CDR3 DNA sequence: TGTGCCATCCTAGCCCGGGGCAATGAGCAGTTCTTC.

This chain links TRBV4-2 with TRBJ2-5; the D is unclear. The CDR3 has 15 residues. CDR1 is LGHNA, CDR2 YNFKEQ, per germline. V lost 0 bases and J lost 1, with 9 bases in between. The CDR3 bases are TGTGCCAGCAGCCAAGATCCTGACATCCAAGAGACCCAGTACTTC. This gives the protein CASSQDPDIQETQYF.